This entry is about one TCR beta chain. Other DNA sequences in this sample translate to the same CDR3. These data are taken from a study of blood T cell repertoires in COVID-19. Assay used: immunoSEQ multiplex PCR; TCRdb lists only in-frame clones, some missing. The repertoire consists of around 170,000 clones, with approximately 80% occurring once and the leading ten covering about 12%. Material for sequencing was PBMCs or T cells enriched from blood (not recorded which). This clonotype was sampled from a man in his forties or fifties who had recovered from COVID-19.

The CDR3 region has the DNA TGTGCCAGCAGTGAACTAGCGGGGGATCAAGAGACCCAGTACTTC. This gives the protein CASSELAGDQETQYF. This chain uses TRBV6-1 with TRBJ2-5; the match to TRBD2 covers 10 bases. CDR1 MNHNS and CDR2 SASEGT come from the germline V gene. The CDR3 length is 15 residues. The trim removed 2 bases at V and 2 bases at J, leaving 2 bases unmatched.